The T cell receptor beta chain described here comes from a study of long-term antiretroviral therapy in people with HIV. Held in samples before DNA extraction were 1-10 million cryopreserved PBMC. The assay used was immunoSEQ (version v3.0), run at survey level. Some clones are missing from TCRdb's copy, which holds only in-frame ones; the method was immunoSEQ multiplex PCR. Of 27,000 or so clones listed, 82% were seen once; the top ten hold around 13%. The germline V gene encodes CDR1 SGHTA and CDR2 FQGNSA. The CDR3 sequence is 15 residues long. J was trimmed by 7 bases and V by 2 bases; bases with no gene match: 7.

The TCR comes from a man between 45 and 60 years old with HIV. The sequencing used unsorted PBMCs, collected 2.9 years after starting antiretroviral therapy. The chain is built from TRBV7-2 and TRBJ2-1, with TRBD2 identical over 8 bases. DNA for the CDR3: TGTGCCAGCAGCTTAAGGGGACTAGTGATAAATGAGCAGTTCTTC. It is translated as CASSLRGLVINEQFF.